Listed below are T cell receptor beta chains from one sample, sequenced in a study of T cells after posttransplantation cyclophosphamide. TCRdb's table, derived via immunoSEQ multiplex PCR, lists solely in-frame clones and lacks some. The profile shows fewer than 40,000 clones, roughly 90% of them singletons. The sequenced material came from PBMCs. Receptors were obtained from a woman between 35 and 50 years old with a blood cancer, CMV-positive, and with a related stem cell donor. CDR3s include the opening cysteine and the closing phenylalanine or tryptophan.

v_call cdr3_aa
TRBV6-6 CASSYFGISGANVLTF
TRBV11-2 CASSPRDSNSPLHF
TRBV7-2 CASSSSGPEPQHF
TRBV28 CASAGRDEKLFF
TRBV7-2 CASSATGLFTDTQYF
TRBV7-2 CASSLSGTSGVVYEQYF
TRBV28 CASSTQGGQYYGYTF
TRBV5-8 CASSSRRGNTEAFF
TRBV19 CASSGSKSSYGYTF
TRBV7-9 CASSPGQGRLQSF
TRBV5-1 CASSGTGKNTEAFF
TRBV4-1 CASSPVIGQETQYF
TRBV12-5 CASGPLGSGASTDTQYF
TRBV27 CASSLSGTQPQHF
TRBV10-3 CAISVLFVGTSGGKDEQYF
TRBV2 CASRKEGGVEKLFF
TRBV6-6 CASSYPDRPIDEQYF
TRBV2 CASKYVYMDLRYTF
TRBV11-2 CASSLGAGGSLGYTF
TRBV19 CASSPLEGLRHEQYF